The clone carrying this TCR beta chain was seen just once. No antigen is known for it. Here immunoSEQ multiplex PCR was the method, and the copy in TCRdb shows in-frame clones only, minus some. The sample shows roughly 98,000 clones, about 80% of them seen only once. Focal radiation was given together with CTLA-4 blockade (ipilimumab) to patients with chemo-refractory metastatic non-small-cell lung cancer. This record belongs to a study of radiotherapy plus CTLA-4 blockade in lung cancer. Study conclusions and caveats: In blood, early T cell clone dynamics reportedly predicted response best, together with interferon-beta.

CDR3 length equals 18 residues. Trimming at V came to 0 bases and at J to 0 bases, leaving 6 bases not matched to a gene. Germline loops: CDR1 MRHNA, CDR2 SNTAGT. This chain joins TRBV6-4 and TRBJ1-5; the match to TRBD1 covers 9 bases. The source was peripheral blood, collected from a patient treated with radiotherapy plus ipilimumab. This receptor was obtained from a human donor with non-small cell lung cancer that progressed on radiotherapy plus ipilimumab. The CDR3 sequence: CASSDSPGQGISNQPQHF. DNA of the CDR3: TGTGCCAGCAGTGACTCTCCGGGACAGGGAATTAGCAATCAGCCCCAGCATTTT.